One TCR beta chain is described in this entry. Trimming stripped 7 bases from V and 1 base from J, with 13 bases between. The CDR3 runs 14 residues. CDR1 is SGHAT, CDR2 FQDESV, per germline (reference sequence). Profiling relied on immunoSEQ multiplex PCR, and the TCRdb table lists in-frame clones only, not all of them. The table includes about 32,000 clones, roughly 76% detected once. The data originate from a study of OX40 agonist ivuxolimab in advanced cancers. This sequence joins TRBV11-1 and TRBJ1-1; D is perhaps TRBD1 (6 bases). The sequencing used CD4+ or CD8+ T cells sorted from blood, collected in a trial of the OX40 agonist ivuxolimab. This TCR was recovered from an adult with an advanced solid tumor such as melanoma, head and neck, liver or kidney cancer. CDR3 DNA sequence: TGTGCCAGCAAGGTCGACAGGCGGAACACTGAAGCTTTCTTT. This encodes CASKVDRRNTEAFF.